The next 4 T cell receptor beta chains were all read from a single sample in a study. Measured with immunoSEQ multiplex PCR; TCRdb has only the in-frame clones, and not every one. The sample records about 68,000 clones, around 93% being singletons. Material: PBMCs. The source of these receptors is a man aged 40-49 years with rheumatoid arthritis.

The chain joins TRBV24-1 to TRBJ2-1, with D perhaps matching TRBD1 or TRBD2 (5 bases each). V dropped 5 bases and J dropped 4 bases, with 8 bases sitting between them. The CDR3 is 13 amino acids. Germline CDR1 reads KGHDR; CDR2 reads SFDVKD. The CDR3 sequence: CATSGGSYNEQFF. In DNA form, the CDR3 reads TGTGCCACCAGTGGGGGGAGTTACAATGAGCAGTTCTTC.

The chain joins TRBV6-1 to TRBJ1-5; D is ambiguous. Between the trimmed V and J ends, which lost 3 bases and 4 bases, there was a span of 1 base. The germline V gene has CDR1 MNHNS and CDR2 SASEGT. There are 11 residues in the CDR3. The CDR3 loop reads CASSENQPQHF. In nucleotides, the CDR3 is TGTGCCAGCAGTGAGAATCAGCCCCAGCATTTT.

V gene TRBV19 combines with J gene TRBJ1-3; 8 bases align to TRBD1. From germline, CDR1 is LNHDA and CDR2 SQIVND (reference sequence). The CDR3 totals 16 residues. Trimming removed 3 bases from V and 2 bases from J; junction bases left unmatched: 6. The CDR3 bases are TGTGCCAGTAGTATGGGAGACAGGGGCGCTGGAAACACCATATATTTT. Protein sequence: CASSMGDRGAGNTIYF. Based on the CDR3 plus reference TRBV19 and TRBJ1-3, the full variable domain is DGGITQSPKYLFRKEGQNVTLSCEQNLNHDAMYWYRQDPGQGLRLIYYSQIVNDFQKGDIAEGYSVSREKKESFPLTVTSAQKNPTAFYLCASSMGDRGAGNTIYFGEGSWLTVV.

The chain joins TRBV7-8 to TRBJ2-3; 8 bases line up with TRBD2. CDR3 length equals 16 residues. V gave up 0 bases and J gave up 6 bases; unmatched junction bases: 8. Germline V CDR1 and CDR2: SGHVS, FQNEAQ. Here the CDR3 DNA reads TGTGCCAGCAGCTTAGCCGGTATGAGCGGGGGTGATACGCAGTATTTT. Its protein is CASSLAGMSGGDTQYF.